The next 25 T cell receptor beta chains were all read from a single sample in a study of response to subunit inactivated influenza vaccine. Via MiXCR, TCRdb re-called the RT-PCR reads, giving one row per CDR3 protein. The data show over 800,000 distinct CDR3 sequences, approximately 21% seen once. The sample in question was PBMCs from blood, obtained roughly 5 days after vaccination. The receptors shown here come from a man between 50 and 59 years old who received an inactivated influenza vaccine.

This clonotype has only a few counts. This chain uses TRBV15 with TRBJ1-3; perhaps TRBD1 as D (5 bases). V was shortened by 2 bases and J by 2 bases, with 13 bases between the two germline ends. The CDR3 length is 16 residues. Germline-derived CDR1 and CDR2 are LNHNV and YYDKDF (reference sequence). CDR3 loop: CATSRRTTGTGNTIYF. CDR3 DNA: TGTGCCACCAGCAGAAGGACAACTGGGACTGGAAACACCATATATTTT.

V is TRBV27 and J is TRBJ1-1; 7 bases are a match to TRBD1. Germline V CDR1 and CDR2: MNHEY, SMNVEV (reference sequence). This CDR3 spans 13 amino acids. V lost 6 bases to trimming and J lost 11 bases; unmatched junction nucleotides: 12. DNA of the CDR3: TGTGCCAGCAGACGTGACAGGGCTTCATCCGCTTTCTTT. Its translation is CASRRDRASSAFF.

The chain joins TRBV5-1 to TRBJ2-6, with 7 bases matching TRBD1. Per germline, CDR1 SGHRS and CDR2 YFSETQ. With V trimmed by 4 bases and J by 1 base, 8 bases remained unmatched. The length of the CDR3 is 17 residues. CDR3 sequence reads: CASSLGQFLSGANVLTF. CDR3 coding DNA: TGCGCCAGCAGCCTGGGACAGTTTCTTTCTGGGGCCAACGTCCTGACTTTC. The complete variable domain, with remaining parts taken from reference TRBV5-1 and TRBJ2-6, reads KAGVTQTPRYLIKTRGQQVTLSCSPISGHRSVSWYQQTPGQGLQFLFEYFSETQRNKGNFPGRFSGRQFSNSRSEMNVSTLELGDSALYLCASSLGQFLSGANVLTFGAGSRLTVL.

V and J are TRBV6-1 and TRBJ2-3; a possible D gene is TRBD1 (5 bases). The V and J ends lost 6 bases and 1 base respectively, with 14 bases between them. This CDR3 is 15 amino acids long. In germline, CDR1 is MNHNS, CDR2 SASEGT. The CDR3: CASSGYDSRTDTQYF. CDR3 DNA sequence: TGTGCCAGCAGCGGATACGACAGCCGCACAGATACGCAGTATTTT.

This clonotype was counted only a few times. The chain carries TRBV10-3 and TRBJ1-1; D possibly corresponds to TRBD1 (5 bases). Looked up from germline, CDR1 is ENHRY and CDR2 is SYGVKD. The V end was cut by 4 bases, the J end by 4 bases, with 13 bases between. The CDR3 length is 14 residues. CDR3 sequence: CAISVSGIGTEAFF. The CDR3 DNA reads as TGTGCCATCAGTGTGTCAGGGATCGGCACTGAAGCTTTCTTT.

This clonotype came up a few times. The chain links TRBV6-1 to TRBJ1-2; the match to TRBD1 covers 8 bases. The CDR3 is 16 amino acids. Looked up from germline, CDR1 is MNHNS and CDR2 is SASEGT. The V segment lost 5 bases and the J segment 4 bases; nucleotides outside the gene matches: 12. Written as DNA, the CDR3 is TGTGCCAGCAGTCGGTCGACAGGGGTAGTCGGCTATGGCTACACCTTC. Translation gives CASSRSTGVVGYGYTF.

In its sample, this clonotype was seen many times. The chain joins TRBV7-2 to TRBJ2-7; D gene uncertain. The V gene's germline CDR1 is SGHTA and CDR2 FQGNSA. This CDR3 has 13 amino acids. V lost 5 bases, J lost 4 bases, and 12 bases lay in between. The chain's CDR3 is CASSRSLGYEQYF. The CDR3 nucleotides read TGTGCCAGCAGCCGAAGCCTAGGTTACGAGCAGTACTTC.

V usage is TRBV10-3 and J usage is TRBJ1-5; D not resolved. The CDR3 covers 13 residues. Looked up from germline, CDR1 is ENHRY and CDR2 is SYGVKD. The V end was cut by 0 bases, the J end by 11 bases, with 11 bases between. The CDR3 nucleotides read TGTGCCATCAGTGAGTCGTACATCGCGGCCCAGCATTTT. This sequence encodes CAISESYIAAQHF.

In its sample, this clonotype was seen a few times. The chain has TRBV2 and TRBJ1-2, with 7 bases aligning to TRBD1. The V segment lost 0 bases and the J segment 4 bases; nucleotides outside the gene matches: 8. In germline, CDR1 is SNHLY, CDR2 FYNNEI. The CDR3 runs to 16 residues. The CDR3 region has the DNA TGTGCCAGCAGTGAAGCGGATAGGGGGCGCGTCTATGGCTACACCTTC. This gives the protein CASSEADRGRVYGYTF. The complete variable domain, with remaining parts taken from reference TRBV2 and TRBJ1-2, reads EPEVTQTPSHQVTQMGQEVILRCVPISNHLYFYWYRQILGQKVEFLVSFYNNEISEKSEIFDDQFSVERPDGSNFTLKIRSTKLEDSAMYFCASSEADRGRVYGYTFGSGTRLTVV.

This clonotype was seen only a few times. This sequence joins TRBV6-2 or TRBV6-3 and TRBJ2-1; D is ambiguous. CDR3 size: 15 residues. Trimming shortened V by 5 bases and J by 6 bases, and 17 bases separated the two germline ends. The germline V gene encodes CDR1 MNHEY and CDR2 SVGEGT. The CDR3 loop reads CASSRLQYKANEQFF. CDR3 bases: TGTGCCAGCAGTAGGCTACAGTATAAGGCCAATGAGCAGTTCTTC.

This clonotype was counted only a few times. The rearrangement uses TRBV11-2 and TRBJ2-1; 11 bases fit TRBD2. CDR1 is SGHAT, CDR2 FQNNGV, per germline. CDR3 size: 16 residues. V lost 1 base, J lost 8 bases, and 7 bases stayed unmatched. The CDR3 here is CASSLGIAGGRDEQFF. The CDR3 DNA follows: TGTGCCAGCAGCTTAGGTATAGCGGGAGGGCGCGATGAGCAGTTCTTC.

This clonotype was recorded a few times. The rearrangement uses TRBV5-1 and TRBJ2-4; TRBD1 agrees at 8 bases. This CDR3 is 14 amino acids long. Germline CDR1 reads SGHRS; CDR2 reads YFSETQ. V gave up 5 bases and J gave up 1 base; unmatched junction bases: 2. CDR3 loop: CASSTGGAKNIQYF. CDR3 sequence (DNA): TGCGCCAGCAGTACAGGGGGGGCCAAAAACATTCAGTACTTC.

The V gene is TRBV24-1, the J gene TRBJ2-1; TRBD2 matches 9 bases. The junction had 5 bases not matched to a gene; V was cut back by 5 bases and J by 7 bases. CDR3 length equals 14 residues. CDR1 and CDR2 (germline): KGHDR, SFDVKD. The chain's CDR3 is CATSVAGARNEQFF. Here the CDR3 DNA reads TGTGCCACCAGTGTAGCGGGGGCTAGAAATGAGCAGTTCTTC.

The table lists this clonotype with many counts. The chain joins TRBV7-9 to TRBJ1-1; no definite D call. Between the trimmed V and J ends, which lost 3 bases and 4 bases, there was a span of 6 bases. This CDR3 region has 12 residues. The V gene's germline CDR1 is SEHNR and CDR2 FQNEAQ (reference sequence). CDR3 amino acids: CASSLRSTEAFF. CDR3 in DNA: TGTGCCAGCAGCTTGCGGTCCACTGAAGCTTTCTTT. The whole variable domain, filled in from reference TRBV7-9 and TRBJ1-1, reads DTGVSQNPRHKITKRGQNVTFRCDPISEHNRLYWYRQTLGQGPEFLTYFQNEAQLEKSRLLSDRFSAERPKGSFSTLEIQRTEQGDSAMYLCASSLRSTEAFFGQGTRLTVV.

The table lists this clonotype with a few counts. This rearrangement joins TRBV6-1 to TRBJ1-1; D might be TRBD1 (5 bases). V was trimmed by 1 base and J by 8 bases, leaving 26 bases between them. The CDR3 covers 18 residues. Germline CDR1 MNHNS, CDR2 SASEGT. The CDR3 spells CASSEVSRQGSSWEEAFF. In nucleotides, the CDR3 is TGTGCCAGCAGTGAAGTTAGTCGGCAGGGTAGTTCGTGGGAAGAAGCTTTCTTT.

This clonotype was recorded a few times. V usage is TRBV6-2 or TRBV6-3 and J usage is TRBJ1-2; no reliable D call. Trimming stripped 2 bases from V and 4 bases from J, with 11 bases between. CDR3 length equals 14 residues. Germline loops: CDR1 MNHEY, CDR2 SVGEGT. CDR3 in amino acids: CASSYTATGYGYTF. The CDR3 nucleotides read TGTGCCAGCAGTTACACTGCCACGGGCTATGGCTACACCTTC.

The CDR3 DNA sequence: TGTGCCAGCAGTATACAGGCGAACGAGCAGTACTTC. Translated: CASSIQANEQYF. The chain carries TRBV7-9 and TRBJ2-7, with D tentatively TRBD1 (5 bases). V lost 6 bases and J lost 5, with 11 bases in between. The CDR3 consists of 12 residues. CDR1 SEHNR and CDR2 FQNEAQ come from the germline V gene (reference sequence).

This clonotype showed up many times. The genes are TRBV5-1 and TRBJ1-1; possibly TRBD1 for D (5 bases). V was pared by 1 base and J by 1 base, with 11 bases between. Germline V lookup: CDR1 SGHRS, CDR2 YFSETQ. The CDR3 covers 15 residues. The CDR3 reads CASSLPGTQNTEAFF. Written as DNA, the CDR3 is TGCGCCAGCAGCTTGCCCGGGACCCAGAACACTGAAGCTTTCTTT.

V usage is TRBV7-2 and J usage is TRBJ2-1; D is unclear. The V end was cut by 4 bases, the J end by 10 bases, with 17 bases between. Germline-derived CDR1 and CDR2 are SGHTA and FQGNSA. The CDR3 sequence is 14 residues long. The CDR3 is CASSSKGMGGEQFF. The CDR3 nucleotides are TGTGCCAGCAGCTCCAAGGGTATGGGCGGCGAGCAGTTCTTC.

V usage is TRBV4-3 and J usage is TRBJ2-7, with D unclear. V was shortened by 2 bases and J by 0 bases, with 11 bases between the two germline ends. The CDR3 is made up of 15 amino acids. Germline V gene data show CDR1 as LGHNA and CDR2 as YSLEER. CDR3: CASSQSSEISYEQYF. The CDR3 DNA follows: TGCGCCAGCAGCCAATCGAGCGAAATCTCCTACGAGCAGTACTTC.

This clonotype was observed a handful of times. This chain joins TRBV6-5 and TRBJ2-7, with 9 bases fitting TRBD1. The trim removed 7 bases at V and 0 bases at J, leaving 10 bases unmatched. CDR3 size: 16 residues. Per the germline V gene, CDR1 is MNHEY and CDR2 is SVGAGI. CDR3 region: CASTWGQGLSSYEQYF. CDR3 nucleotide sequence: TGTGCCAGCACTTGGGGACAGGGTCTTAGCTCCTACGAGCAGTACTTC.

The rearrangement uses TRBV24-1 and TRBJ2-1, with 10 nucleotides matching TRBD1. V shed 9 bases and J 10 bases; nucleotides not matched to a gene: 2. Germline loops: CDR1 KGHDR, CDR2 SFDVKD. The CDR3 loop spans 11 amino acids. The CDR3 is CATGDRGEQFF. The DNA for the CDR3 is TGTGCCACCGGGGACAGGGGCGAGCAGTTCTTC.

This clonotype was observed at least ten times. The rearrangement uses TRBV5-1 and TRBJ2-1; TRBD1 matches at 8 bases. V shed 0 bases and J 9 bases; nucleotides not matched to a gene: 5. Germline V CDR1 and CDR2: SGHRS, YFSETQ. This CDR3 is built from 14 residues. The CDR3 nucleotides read TGCGCCAGCAGCTTGGGGACAGGGACCACTGAGCAGTTCTTC. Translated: CASSLGTGTTEQFF.

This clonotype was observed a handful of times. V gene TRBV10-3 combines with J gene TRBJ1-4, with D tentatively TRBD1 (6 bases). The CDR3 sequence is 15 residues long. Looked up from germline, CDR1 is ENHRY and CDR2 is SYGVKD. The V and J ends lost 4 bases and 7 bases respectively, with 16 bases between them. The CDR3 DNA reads TGTGCCATCAGTGGGAACGGGGGCCCTACTGAAAAACTGTTTTTT. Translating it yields CAISGNGGPTEKLFF.

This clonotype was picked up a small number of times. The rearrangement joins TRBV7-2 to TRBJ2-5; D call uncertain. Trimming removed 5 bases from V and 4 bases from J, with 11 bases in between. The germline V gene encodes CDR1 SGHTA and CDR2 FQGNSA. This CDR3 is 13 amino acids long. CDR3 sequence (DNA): TGTGCCAGCAGCGGCGACCGGAGAGAGACCCAGTACTTC. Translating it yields CASSGDRRETQYF.